This TCR beta chain was captured by sequencing in a study of post-analysis software for immune sequencing data. Findings and limits, study-wide: Elevated frequency relative to controls characterized roughly 5 TRBV segments in patients, TRBV5-6, TRBV5-1 and TRBV20-1 among them. Significantly lower normalized Chao1 diversity was found in patients with multiple sclerosis relative to controls.

To note about this clonotype: Its specificity is not known.

cDNA libraries for TCR beta contained unique molecular identifiers. TCRdb re-analysed the PCR reads in MiXCR, keeping a single row per CDR3 protein. The table has some 450,000 distinct CDR3 sequences, less than 45% seen once; the top ten hold over 10%. This CDR3 has 16 amino acids. The ends were cut back, 5 bases at V and 0 bases at J, with 15 bases in the middle. From germline, CDR1 is SEHNR and CDR2 FQNEAQ (reference sequence). The V and J genes are TRBV7-9 and TRBJ2-3; tentatively, D is TRBD1 (6 bases). Sequenced material: blood. This TCR was sampled from a girl aged 10-17 years with multiple sclerosis. CDR3 amino acids: CASSTYRVGSTDTQYF. The CDR3 region has the DNA TGTGCCAGCAGCACCTACAGGGTGGGAAGCACAGATACGCAGTATTTT.